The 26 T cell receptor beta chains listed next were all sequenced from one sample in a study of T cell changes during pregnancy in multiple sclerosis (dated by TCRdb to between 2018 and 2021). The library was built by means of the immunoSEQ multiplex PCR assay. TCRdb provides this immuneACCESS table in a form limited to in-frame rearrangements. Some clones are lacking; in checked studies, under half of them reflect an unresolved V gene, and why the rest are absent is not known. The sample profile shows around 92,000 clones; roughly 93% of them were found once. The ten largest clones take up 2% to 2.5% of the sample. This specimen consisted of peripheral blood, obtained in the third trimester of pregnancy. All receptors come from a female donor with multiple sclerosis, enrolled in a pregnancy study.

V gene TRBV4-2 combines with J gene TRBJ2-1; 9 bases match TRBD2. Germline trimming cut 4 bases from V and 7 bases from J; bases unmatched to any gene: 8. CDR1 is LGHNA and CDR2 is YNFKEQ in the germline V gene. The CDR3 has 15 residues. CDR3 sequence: CASSLGAGGNNEQFF. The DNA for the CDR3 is TGTGCCAGCAGCCTGGGGGCGGGAGGGAATAATGAGCAGTTCTTC.

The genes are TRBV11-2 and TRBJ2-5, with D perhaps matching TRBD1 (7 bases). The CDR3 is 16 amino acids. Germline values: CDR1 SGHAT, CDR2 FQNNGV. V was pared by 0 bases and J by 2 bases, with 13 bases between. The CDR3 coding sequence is TGTGCCAGCAGCTTAGATGCAGGGGGGCGACAAGAGACCCAGTACTTC. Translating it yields CASSLDAGGRQETQYF.

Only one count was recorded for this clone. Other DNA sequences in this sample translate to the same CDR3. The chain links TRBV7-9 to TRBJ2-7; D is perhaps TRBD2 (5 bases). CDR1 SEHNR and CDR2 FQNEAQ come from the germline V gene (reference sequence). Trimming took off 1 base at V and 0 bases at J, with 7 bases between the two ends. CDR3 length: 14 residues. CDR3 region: CASSLVGSSYEQYF. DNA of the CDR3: TGTGCCAGCAGCTTAGTGGGGAGCTCCTACGAGCAGTACTTC.

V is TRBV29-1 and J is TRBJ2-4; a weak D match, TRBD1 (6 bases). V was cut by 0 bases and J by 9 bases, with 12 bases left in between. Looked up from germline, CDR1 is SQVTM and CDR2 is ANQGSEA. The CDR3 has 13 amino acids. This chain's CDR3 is CSVEDRGEGIQYF. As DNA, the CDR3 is TGCAGCGTTGAAGACAGGGGCGAGGGCATTCAGTACTTC.

CDR3 coding DNA: TGTGCCAGCAGTTACCGGCAGGGCACAGATACGCAGTATTTT. Translated: CASSYRQGTDTQYF. The chain has TRBV6-6 and TRBJ2-3, with D unresolved. The V end was cut by 2 bases, the J end by 1 base, with 7 bases between. Germline V CDR1 and CDR2: MNHNY, SVGAGI (reference sequence). This CDR3 spans 14 amino acids.

The CDR3 DNA reads as TGTGCCAGCAGCCTCCGGGACACGCGGAGCTATGGCTACACCTTC. It is translated as CASSLRDTRSYGYTF. The V gene is TRBV6-6, the J gene TRBJ1-2; possible D gene TRBD1, 6 bases. Germline values: CDR1 MNHNY, CDR2 SVGAGI (reference sequence). V was trimmed by 6 bases and J by 4 bases, leaving 18 bases between them. CDR3 length equals 15 residues.

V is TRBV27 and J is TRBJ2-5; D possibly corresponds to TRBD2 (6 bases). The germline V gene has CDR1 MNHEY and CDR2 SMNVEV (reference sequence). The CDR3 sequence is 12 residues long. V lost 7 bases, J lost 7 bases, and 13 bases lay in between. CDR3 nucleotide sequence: TGTGCCAGCACCATCCCCGGGGGGACCCAGTACTTC. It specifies CASTIPGGTQYF.

The CDR3 sequence is CASSFGRLHGYTF. CDR3 nucleotides: TGTGCCAGCAGTTTTGGCAGGTTACATGGCTACACCTTC. The rearrangement joins TRBV28 to TRBJ1-2, with D hard to call. The germline V gene encodes CDR1 MDHEN and CDR2 SYDVKM. This CDR3 has 13 amino acids. The V and J ends lost 3 bases and 6 bases respectively, with 11 bases between them.

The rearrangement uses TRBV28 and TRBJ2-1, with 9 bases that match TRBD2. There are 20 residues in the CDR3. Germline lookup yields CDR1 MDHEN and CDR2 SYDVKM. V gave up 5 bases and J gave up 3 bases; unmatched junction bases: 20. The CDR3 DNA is TGTGCCAGCAGTCTTGGACTAGCGCGGTCCCTGGCCTCATTCTACAATGAGCAGTTCTTC. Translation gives CASSLGLARSLASFYNEQFF.

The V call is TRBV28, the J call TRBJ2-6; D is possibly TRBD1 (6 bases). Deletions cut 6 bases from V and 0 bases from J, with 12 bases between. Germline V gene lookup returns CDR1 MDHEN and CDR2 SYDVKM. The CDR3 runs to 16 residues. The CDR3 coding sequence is TGTGCCAGCAGCGGACAGTCAAACTCTGGGGCCAACGTCCTGACTTTC. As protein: CASSGQSNSGANVLTF. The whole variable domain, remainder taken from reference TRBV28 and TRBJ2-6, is DVKVTQSSRYLVKRTGEKVFLECVQDMDHENMFWYRQDPGLGLRLIYFSYDVKMKEKGDIPEGYSVSREKKERFSLILESASTNQTSMYLCASSGQSNSGANVLTFGAGSRLTVL.

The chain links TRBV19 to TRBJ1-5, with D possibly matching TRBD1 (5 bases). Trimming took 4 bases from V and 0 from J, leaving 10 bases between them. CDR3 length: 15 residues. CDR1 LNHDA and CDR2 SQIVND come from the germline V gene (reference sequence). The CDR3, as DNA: TGTGCCAGTAGTAAACGGACACATAGCAATCAGCCCCAGCATTTT. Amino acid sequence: CASSKRTHSNQPQHF.

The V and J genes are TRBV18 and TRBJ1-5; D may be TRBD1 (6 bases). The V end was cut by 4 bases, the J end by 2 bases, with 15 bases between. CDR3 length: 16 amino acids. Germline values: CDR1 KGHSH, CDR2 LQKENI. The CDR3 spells CASSRLHRDGNQPQHF. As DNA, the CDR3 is TGTGCCAGCTCACGACTTCACAGGGATGGCAATCAGCCCCAGCATTTT.

The CDR3 nucleotides read TGCAGTGCGGAGGGGAATGAGCAGTTCTTC. Residues: CSAEGNEQFF. The rearrangement uses TRBV20-1 and TRBJ2-1; tentatively, D is TRBD2 (6 bases). The CDR3 has 10 residues. CDR1 and CDR2 from the germline V gene are DFQATT and SNEGSKA (reference sequence). Trimming cost V 6 bases and J 7 bases, with 7 bases left between them.

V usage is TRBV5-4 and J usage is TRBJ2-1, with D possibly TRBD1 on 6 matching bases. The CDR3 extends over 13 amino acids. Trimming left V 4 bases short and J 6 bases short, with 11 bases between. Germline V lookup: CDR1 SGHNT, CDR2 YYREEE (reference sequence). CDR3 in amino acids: CASSAQGRNEQFF. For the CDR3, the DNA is TGTGCCAGCAGCGCCCAGGGGCGCAATGAGCAGTTCTTC.

The CDR3 spells CASSLTSGLMEQFF. The CDR3 DNA sequence: TGTGCCAGTAGTTTAACTAGCGGGTTGATGGAGCAGTTCTTC. The rearrangement uses TRBV19 and TRBJ2-1; 9 bases fit TRBD2. The CDR3 is made up of 14 amino acids. From germline, CDR1 is LNHDA and CDR2 SQIVND (reference sequence). Germline trimming cut 5 bases from V and 10 bases from J; bases unmatched to any gene: 9.

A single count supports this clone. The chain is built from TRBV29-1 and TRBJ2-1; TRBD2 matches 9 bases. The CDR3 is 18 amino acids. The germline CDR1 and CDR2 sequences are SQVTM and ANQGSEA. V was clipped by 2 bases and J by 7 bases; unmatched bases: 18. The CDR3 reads CSVEPPFAGGGFSNEQFF. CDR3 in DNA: TGCAGCGTTGAACCCCCCTTTGCGGGAGGGGGGTTTTCGAATGAGCAGTTCTTC.

The CDR3 sequence: CASSKAGTDTQYF. Here the CDR3 DNA reads TGTGCCAGTAGTAAGGCGGGGACAGATACGCAGTATTTT. The V and J genes are TRBV19 and TRBJ2-3; D might be TRBD2 (6 bases). Germline lookup yields CDR1 LNHDA and CDR2 SQIVND (reference sequence). Trimming cost V 4 bases and J 3 bases, with 8 bases left between them. The CDR3 covers 13 residues.

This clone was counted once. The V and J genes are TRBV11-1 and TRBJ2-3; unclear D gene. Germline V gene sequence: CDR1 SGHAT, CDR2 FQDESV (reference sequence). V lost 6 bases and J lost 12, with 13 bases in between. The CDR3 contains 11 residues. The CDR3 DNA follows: TGTGCCAGCAGTAGAACCACCCAACAGTATTTT. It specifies CASSRTTQQYF. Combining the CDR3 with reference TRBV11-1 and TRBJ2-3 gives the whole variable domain EAEVAQSPRYKITEKSQAVAFWCDPISGHATLYWYRQILGQGPELLVQFQDESVVDDSQLPKDRFSAERLKGVDSTLKIQPAELGDSAMYLCASSRTTQQYFGPGTRLTVL.

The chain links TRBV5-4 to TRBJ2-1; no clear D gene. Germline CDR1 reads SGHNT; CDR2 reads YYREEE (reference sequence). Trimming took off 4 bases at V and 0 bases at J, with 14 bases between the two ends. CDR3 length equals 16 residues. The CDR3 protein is CASSPPDSSSYNEQFF. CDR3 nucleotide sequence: TGTGCCAGCAGCCCTCCCGATTCTAGCTCCTACAATGAGCAGTTCTTC.

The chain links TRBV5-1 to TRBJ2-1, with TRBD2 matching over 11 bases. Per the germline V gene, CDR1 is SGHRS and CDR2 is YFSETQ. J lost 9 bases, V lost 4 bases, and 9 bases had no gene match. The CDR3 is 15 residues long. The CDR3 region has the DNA TGCGCCAGCAGCATGCAGACTAGCGGGGTTCTTGAGCAGTTCTTC. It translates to CASSMQTSGVLEQFF.

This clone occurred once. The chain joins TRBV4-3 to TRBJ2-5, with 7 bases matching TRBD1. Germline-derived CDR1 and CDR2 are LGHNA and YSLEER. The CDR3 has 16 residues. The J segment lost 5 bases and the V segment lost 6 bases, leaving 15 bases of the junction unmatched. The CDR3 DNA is TGCGCCAGCAGTCCTACTGGAACAGGGGTTCGGGAGACCCAGTACTTC. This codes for CASSPTGTGVRETQYF.

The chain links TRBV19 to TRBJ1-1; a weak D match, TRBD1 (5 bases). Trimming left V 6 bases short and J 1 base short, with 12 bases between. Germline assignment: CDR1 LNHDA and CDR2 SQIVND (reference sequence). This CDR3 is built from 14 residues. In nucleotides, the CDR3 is TGTGCCAGTAGCCCGGGACTTCGGAACACTGAAGCTTTCTTT. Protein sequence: CASSPGLRNTEAFF.

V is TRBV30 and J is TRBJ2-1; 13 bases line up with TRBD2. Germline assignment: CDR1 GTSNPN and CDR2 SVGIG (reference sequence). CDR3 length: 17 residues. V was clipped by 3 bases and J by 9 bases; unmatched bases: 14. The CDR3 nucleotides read TGTGCCTGGAGGGAACCTTGGACTAGCGGGAGTACCGGTGAGCAGTTCTTC. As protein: CAWREPWTSGSTGEQFF. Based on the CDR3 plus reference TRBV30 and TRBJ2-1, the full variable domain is SQTIHQWPATLVQPVGSPLSLECTVEGTSNPNLYWYRQAAGRGLQLLFYSVGIGQISSEVPQNLSASRPQDRQFILSSKKLLLSDSGFYLCAWREPWTSGSTGEQFFGPGTRLTVL.

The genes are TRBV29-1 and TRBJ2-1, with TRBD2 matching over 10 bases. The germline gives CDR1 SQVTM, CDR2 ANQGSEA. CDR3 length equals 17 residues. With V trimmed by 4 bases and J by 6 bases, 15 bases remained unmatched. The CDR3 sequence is CSVGQLAGGGGSNEQFF. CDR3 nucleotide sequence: TGCAGCGTTGGACAGTTAGCGGGAGGAGGGGGGTCCAATGAGCAGTTCTTC.

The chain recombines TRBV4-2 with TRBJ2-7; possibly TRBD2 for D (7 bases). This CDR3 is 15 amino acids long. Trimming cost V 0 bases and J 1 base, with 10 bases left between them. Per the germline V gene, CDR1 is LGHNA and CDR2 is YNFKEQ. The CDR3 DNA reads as TGTGCCAGCAGCCAAGATGAGGGGGGGTCCTACGAGCAGTACTTC. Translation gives CASSQDEGGSYEQYF.

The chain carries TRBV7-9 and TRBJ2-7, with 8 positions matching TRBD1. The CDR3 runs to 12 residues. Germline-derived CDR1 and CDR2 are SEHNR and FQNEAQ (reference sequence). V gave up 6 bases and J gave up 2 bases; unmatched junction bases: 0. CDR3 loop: CASRQGAYEQYF. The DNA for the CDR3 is TGTGCCAGCAGACAGGGGGCCTACGAGCAGTACTTC.